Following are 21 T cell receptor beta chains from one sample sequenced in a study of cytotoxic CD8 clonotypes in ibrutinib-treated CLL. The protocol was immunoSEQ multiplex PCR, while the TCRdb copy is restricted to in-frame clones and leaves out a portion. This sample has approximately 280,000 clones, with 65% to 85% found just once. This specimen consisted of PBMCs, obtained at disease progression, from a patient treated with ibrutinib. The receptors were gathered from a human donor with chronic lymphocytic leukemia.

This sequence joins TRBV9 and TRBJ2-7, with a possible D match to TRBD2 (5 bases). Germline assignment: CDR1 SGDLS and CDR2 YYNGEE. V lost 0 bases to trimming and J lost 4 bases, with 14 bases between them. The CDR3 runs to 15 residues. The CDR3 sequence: CASSVGEHSLYEQYF. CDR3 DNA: TGTGCCAGCAGCGTAGGGGAGCACTCCTTGTACGAGCAGTACTTC.

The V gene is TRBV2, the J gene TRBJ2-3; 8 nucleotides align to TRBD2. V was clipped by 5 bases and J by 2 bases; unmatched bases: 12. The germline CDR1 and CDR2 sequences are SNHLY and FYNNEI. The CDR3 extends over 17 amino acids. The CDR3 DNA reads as TGTGCCAGCAGTCGCAGACCCCGGGGGGGCCTCACAGATACGCAGTATTTT. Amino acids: CASSRRPRGGLTDTQYF.

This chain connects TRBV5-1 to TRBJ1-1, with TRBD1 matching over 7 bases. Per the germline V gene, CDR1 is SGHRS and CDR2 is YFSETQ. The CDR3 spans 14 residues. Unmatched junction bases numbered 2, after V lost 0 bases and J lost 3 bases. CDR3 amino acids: CASSLDRGDTEAFF. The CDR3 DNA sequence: TGCGCCAGCAGCTTGGACAGGGGTGACACTGAAGCTTTCTTT.

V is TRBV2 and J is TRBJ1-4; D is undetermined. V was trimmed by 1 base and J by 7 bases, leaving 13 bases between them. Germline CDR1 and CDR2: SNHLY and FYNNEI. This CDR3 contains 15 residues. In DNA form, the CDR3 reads TGTGCCAGCAGTGAAGGCCTACTAGGAGGTGAAAAACTGTTTTTT. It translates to CASSEGLLGGEKLFF.

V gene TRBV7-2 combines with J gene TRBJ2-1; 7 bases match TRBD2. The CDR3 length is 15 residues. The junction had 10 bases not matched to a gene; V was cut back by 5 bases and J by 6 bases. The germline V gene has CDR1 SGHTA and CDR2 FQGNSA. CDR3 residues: CASSPRGTSINEQFF. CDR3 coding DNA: TGTGCCAGCAGCCCGCGGGGGACCTCCATCAATGAGCAGTTCTTC.

CDR3 DNA sequence: TGTGCCAGTATGAGGTTGACGAACACCGGGGAGCTGTTTTTT. Protein product: CASMRLTNTGELFF. The rearrangement links TRBV19 to TRBJ2-2, with D hard to call. Per the germline V gene, CDR1 is LNHDA and CDR2 is SQIVND (reference sequence). Trimming pared 7 bases from V and 0 bases from J, leaving 9 bases between. CDR3 size: 14 residues.

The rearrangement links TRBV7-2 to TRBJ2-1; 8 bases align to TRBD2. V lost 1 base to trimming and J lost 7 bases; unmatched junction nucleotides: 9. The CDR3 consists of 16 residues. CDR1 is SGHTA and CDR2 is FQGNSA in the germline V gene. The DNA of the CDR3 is TGTGCCAGCAGCTTAGTAGGTAGCGGGGTTTGGAATGAGCAGTTCTTC. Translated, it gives CASSLVGSGVWNEQFF.

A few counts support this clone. CDR3 protein: CASRRTGITSVMSPLHF. The CDR3, as DNA: TGTGCCAGCAGAAGGACAGGGATAACTTCGGTTATGTCACCCCTCCACTTT. The chain combines TRBV28 with TRBJ1-6; 8 bases are a match to TRBD1. The CDR3 consists of 17 residues. The trim removed 6 bases at V and 10 bases at J, leaving 17 bases unmatched. The germline V gene encodes CDR1 MDHEN and CDR2 SYDVKM.

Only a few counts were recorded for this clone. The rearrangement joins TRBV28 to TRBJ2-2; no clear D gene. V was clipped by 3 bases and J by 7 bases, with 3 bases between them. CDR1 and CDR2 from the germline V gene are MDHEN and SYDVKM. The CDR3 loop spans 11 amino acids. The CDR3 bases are TGTGCCAGCAGTTTGATCGGGGAGCTGTTTTTT. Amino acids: CASSLIGELFF.

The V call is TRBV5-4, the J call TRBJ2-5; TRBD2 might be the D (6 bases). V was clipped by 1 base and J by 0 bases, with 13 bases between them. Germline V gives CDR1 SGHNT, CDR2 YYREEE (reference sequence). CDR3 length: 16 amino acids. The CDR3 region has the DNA TGTGCCAGCAGCTTGTGGGAGGAGAGGTACCAAGAGACCCAGTACTTC. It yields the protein CASSLWEERYQETQYF. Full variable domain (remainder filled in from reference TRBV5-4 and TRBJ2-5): ETGVTQSPTHLIKTRGQQVTLRCSSQSGHNTVSWYQQALGQGPQFIFQYYREEENGRGNFPPRFSGLQFPNYSSELNVNALELDDSALYLCASSLWEERYQETQYFGPGTRLLVL.

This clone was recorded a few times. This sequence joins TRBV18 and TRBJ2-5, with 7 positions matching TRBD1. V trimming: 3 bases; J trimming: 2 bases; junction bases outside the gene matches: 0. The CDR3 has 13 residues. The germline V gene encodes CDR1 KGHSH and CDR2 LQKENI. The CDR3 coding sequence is TGTGCCAGCTCACCGGACAGGCAAGAGACCCAGTACTTC. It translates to CASSPDRQETQYF.

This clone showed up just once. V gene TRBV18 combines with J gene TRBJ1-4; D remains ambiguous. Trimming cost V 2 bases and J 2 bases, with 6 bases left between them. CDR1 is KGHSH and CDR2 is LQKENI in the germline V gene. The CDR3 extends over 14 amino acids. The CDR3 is CASSPAATNEKLFF. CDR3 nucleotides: TGTGCCAGCTCACCAGCCGCCACTAATGAAAAACTGTTTTTT.

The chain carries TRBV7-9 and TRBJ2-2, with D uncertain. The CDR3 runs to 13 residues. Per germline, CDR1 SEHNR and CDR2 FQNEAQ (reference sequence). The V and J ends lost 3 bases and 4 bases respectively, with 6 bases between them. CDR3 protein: CASSFRGTGELFF. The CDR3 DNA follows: TGTGCCAGCAGCTTTCGAGGCACCGGGGAGCTGTTTTTT.

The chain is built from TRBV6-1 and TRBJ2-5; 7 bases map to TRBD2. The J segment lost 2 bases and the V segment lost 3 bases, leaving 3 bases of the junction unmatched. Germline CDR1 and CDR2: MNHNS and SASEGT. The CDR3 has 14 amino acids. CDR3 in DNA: TGTGCCAGCAGTGACGGACTAGGTCAAGAGACCCAGTACTTC. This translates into CASSDGLGQETQYF.

DNA for the CDR3: TGCAGCGTTGAGTTAGCGGGGGGTTTCCAAGAGACCCAGTACTTC. Translated: CSVELAGGFQETQYF. The rearrangement links TRBV29-1 to TRBJ2-5, with TRBD2 identical over 10 bases. Germline CDR1 and CDR2: SQVTM and ANQGSEA. Trimming cost V 3 bases and J 1 base; bases outside gene matches: 5. The CDR3 runs 15 residues.

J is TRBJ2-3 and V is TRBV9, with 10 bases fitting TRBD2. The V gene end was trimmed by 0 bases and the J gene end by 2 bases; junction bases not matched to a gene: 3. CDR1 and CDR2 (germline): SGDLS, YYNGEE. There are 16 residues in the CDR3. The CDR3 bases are TGTGCCAGCAGCGTAGGGACTAGCGGCCTCACAGATACGCAGTATTTT. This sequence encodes CASSVGTSGLTDTQYF. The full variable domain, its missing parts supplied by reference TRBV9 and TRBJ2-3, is DSGVTQTPKHLITATGQRVTLRCSPRSGDLSVYWYQQSLDQGLQFLIQYYNGEERAKGNILERFSAQQFPDLHSELNLSSLELGDSALYFCASSVGTSGLTDTQYFGPGTRLTVL.

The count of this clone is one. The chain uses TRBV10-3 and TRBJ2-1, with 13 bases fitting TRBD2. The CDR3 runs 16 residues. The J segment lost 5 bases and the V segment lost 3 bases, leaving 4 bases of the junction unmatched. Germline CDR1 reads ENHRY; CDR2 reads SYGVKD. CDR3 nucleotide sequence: TGTGCCATCAGTGATGGGGGACTAGCGGGGAACAATGAGCAGTTCTTC. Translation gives CAISDGGLAGNNEQFF.

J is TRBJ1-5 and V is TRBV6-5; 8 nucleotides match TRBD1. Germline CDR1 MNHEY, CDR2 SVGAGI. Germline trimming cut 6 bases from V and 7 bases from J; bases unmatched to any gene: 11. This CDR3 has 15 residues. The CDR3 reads CASSSGQGISQPQHF. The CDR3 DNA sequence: TGTGCCAGCAGCTCCGGACAGGGAATTTCACAGCCCCAGCATTTT.

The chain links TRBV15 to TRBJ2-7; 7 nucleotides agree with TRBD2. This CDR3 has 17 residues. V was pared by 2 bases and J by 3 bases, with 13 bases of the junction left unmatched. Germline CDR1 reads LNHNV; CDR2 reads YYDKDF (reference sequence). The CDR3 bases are TGTGCCACCAGCAGAAGCGGTATAGCGGGTACCTTCTACGAGCAGTACTTC. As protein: CATSRSGIAGTFYEQYF.

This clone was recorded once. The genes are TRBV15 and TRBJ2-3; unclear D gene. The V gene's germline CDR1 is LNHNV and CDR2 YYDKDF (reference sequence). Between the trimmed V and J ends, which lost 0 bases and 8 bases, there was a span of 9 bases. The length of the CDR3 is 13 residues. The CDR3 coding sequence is TGTGCCACCAGCAGAGATGGGTCGGGTACGCAGTATTTT. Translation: CATSRDGSGTQYF. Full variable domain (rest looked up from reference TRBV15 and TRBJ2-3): DAMVIQNPRYQVTQFGKPVTLSCSQTLNHNVMYWYQQKSSQAPKLLFHYYDKDFNNEADTPDNFQSRRPNTSFCFLDIRSPGLGDTAMYLCATSRDGSGTQYFGPGTRLTVL.

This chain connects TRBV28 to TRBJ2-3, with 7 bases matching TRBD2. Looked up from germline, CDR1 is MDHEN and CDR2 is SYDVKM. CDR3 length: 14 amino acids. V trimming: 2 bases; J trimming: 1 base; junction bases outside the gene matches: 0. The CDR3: CASSLAGGTDTQYF. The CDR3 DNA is TGTGCCAGCAGTTTAGCGGGAGGCACAGATACGCAGTATTTT. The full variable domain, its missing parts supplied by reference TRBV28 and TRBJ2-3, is DVKVTQSSRYLVKRTGEKVFLECVQDMDHENMFWYRQDPGLGLRLIYFSYDVKMKEKGDIPEGYSVSREKKERFSLILESASTNQTSMYLCASSLAGGTDTQYFGPGTRLTVL.